A single sample is the source of the 26 T cell receptor beta chains below, sequenced in a study of shared clonotypes between healthy human individuals. Sequencing used immunoSEQ multiplex PCR; TCRdb keeps in-frame clones, though not all of them. The data hold about 2.1 million clones, with under 95% observed a single time. Terminally differentiated effector memory CD45RA+ cells were excluded from the naive CD8 cells, which were CD45RO-negative and positively selected for CCR7. The specimen sequenced was naive CD8+ T cells from PBMCs. Receptor source: a man between 18 and 29 years old in good health. Some clones in this sample may be carry-over from other donors' samples.

The chain has TRBV27 and TRBJ2-1, with TRBD2 identical over 9 bases. The CDR3 extends over 16 amino acids. Germline CDR1 reads MNHEY; CDR2 reads SMNVEV (reference sequence). V dropped 2 bases and J dropped 8; count of bases not matched to a gene: 10. CDR3 protein: CASSLEGSGSGDEQFF. The CDR3, as DNA: TGTGCCAGCAGTTTAGAGGGTAGCGGGAGTGGCGATGAGCAGTTCTTC.

The chain joins TRBV5-1 to TRBJ2-5; 8 nucleotides align to TRBD2. Looked up from germline, CDR1 is SGHRS and CDR2 is YFSETQ. CDR3 length equals 15 residues. V dropped 2 bases and J dropped 5; count of bases not matched to a gene: 8. CDR3 protein: CASSLTSGGGETQYF. CDR3 DNA: TGCGCCAGCAGCTTAACTAGCGGAGGGGGGGAGACCCAGTACTTC.

The chain employs TRBV28 and TRBJ2-1, with D possibly being TRBD2 (6 bases). This CDR3 region has 13 residues. Germline assignment: CDR1 MDHEN and CDR2 SYDVKM. Trimming removed 6 bases from V and 8 bases from J, with 14 bases in between. The CDR3 region is CASSRTISHEQFF. The DNA for the CDR3 is TGTGCCAGCAGCAGGACTATTTCGCATGAGCAGTTCTTC.

This chain joins TRBV11-2 and TRBJ2-1; a weak D match, TRBD2 (6 bases). The CDR3 spans 19 residues. Trimming stripped 4 bases from V and 0 bases from J, with 22 bases between. Germline CDR1 is SGHAT and CDR2 is FQNNGV. CDR3 loop: CASSSRAGLPQNSYNEQFF. The CDR3 bases are TGTGCCAGCAGCTCTCGTGCCGGACTACCACAAAACTCCTACAATGAGCAGTTCTTC.

As regards this clone: Since a much larger clone is just one base distant, this may be a read error. Other DNA sequences of this sample code for an identical CDR3. This chain connects TRBV11-2 to TRBJ1-1; D remains unclear. There are 11 residues in the CDR3. CDR1 SGHAT and CDR2 FQNNGV come from the germline V gene. V was clipped by 5 bases and J by 0 bases, with 1 base between them. Here the CDR3 reads CASSLNTEAFF. CDR3 in DNA: TGTGCCAGCAGCCTGAACACTGAAGCTTTCTTT.

A word on this clone: Additional DNA sequences in this sample encode the identical CDR3. The chain employs TRBV6-5 and TRBJ2-2; 7 bases match TRBD2. With 2 bases clipped from V and 3 bases from J, the junction kept 3 bases outside the gene matches. The CDR3 extends over 15 amino acids. Germline V lookup: CDR1 MNHEY, CDR2 SVGAGI. CDR3 sequence reads: CASSYGGRDTGELFF. CDR3 bases: TGTGCCAGCAGTTACGGGGGGAGGGACACCGGGGAGCTGTTTTTT.

This rearrangement joins TRBV2 to TRBJ1-2; D possibly corresponds to TRBD1 (6 bases). This CDR3 contains 17 residues. CDR1 and CDR2 from the germline V gene are SNHLY and FYNNEI. Between the trimmed V and J ends, which lost 2 bases and 2 bases, there was a span of 18 bases. DNA for the CDR3: TGTGCCAGCAGTGAATTTCGGGGGGCGAGTCGCAACTATGGCTACACCTTC. Residues: CASSEFRGASRNYGYTF.

The chain links TRBV29-1 to TRBJ2-3; D is unresolved. Germline V gives CDR1 SQVTM, CDR2 ANQGSEA. The CDR3 length is 11 residues. The V end lost 5 bases, the J end lost 2 bases, and 5 bases lay between the germline ends. CDR3 sequence (DNA): TGCAGCGTTCACGCCACAGATACGCAGTATTTT. Translated, it gives CSVHATDTQYF.

This clone occurred once. CDR3 protein: CASSVLGRNQETQYF. The CDR3 region has the DNA TGTGCCAGCAGCGTACTGGGGCGCAACCAAGAGACCCAGTACTTC. V gene TRBV9 combines with J gene TRBJ2-5; maybe TRBD1 (5 bases). CDR1 is SGDLS, CDR2 YYNGEE, per germline. The CDR3 runs to 15 residues. V lost 1 base, J lost 0 bases, and 10 bases lay in between.

The chain couples TRBV11-2 to TRBJ1-2; weak D call: TRBD1 (5 bases). Germline V gene lookup returns CDR1 SGHAT and CDR2 FQNNGV. The CDR3 covers 14 residues. The ends were cut back, 1 base at V and 8 bases at J, with 14 bases in the middle. The DNA of the CDR3 is TGTGCCAGCAGCTTAGTATCTCCCAGGGAGGGCTACACCTTC. This codes for CASSLVSPREGYTF.

In regard to this clone: A single base separates this from a much larger clone, so it may be a read error. The J gene is TRBJ2-2, the V gene TRBV28, with D uncertain. The CDR3 sequence is 11 residues long. The germline V gene encodes CDR1 MDHEN and CDR2 SYDVKM. Trimming cost V 5 bases and J 6 bases, with 4 bases left between them. This chain's CDR3 is CASSISGELFF. As DNA, the CDR3 is TGTGCCAGCAGTATATCCGGGGAGCTGTTTTTT.

This chain uses TRBV11-1 with TRBJ2-1, with 10 positions matching TRBD2. In germline, CDR1 is SGHAT, CDR2 FQDESV (reference sequence). The CDR3 is 16 amino acids. V dropped 3 bases and J dropped 5; count of bases not matched to a gene: 7. CDR3 coding DNA: TGTGCCAGCAGCTTGCTAACTAGCGGGACTCACAATGAGCAGTTCTTC. Its protein product is CASSLLTSGTHNEQFF.

V gene TRBV28 combines with J gene TRBJ1-5, with a tentative D call TRBD1 (6 bases). Trimming stripped 6 bases from V and 4 bases from J, with 16 bases between. The CDR3 has 15 amino acids. Germline CDR1 reads MDHEN; CDR2 reads SYDVKM. CDR3 in amino acids: CASSPLDSFNQPQHF. CDR3 coding DNA: TGTGCCAGCAGCCCCTTGGACAGCTTTAATCAGCCCCAGCATTTT.

This clone was seen just once. The chain uses TRBV4-1 and TRBJ2-5; the D is unclear. The CDR3 totals 15 residues. Germline V gene sequence: CDR1 MGHRA, CDR2 YSYEKL. V gave up 2 bases and J gave up 1 base, with 11 bases separating them. CDR3 protein: CASSQIKEVQETQYF. The CDR3 nucleotides are TGCGCCAGCAGCCAAATAAAGGAAGTCCAAGAGACCCAGTACTTC.

This clone showed up just once. This sequence joins TRBV7-9 and TRBJ2-2; TRBD1 agrees at 11 bases. The CDR3 totals 15 residues. The germline V gene encodes CDR1 SEHNR and CDR2 FQNEAQ (reference sequence). The V gene end was trimmed by 3 bases and the J gene end by 6 bases; junction bases not matched to a gene: 3. CDR3 sequence reads: CASSLDRGLPGELFF. The CDR3 nucleotides are TGTGCCAGCAGCTTGGACAGGGGGCTTCCCGGGGAGCTGTTTTTT.

This chain connects TRBV9 to TRBJ1-2, with TRBD1 matching over 7 bases. This CDR3 is built from 16 residues. Germline V gives CDR1 SGDLS, CDR2 YYNGEE. The J segment lost 3 bases and the V segment lost 4 bases, leaving 12 bases of the junction unmatched. DNA of the CDR3: TGTGCCAGCAGCTCCCGAAAGGGGGCCGGGGACTATGGCTACACCTTC. Protein product: CASSSRKGAGDYGYTF.

The chain is built from TRBV7-6 and TRBJ1-2; tentatively, D is TRBD1 (6 bases). Germline lookup yields CDR1 SGHVS and CDR2 FNYEAQ. Trimming took off 5 bases at V and 3 bases at J, with 22 bases between the two ends. The CDR3 extends over 17 amino acids. In DNA form, the CDR3 reads TGTGCCAGCAGCCAACCCCGGGGGCGCGGGCCAGACTATGGCTACACCTTC. It yields the protein CASSQPRGRGPDYGYTF.

With respect to this clone: Different DNA sequences within this sample yield the same CDR3. This chain connects TRBV9 to TRBJ2-1; the match to TRBD2 covers 8 bases. Unmatched junction bases numbered 3, after V lost 0 bases and J lost 4 bases. CDR1 SGDLS and CDR2 YYNGEE come from the germline V gene. The CDR3 extends over 15 amino acids. The CDR3 DNA follows: TGTGCCAGCAGCGTAGCGGCGGGAGGATACAATGAGCAGTTCTTC. Translated: CASSVAAGGYNEQFF.

The CDR3 DNA sequence: TGTGCCAGCAGCTTGGGTCGGGTGAACACTGAAGCTTTCTTT. Translation: CASSLGRVNTEAFF. The rearrangement joins TRBV5-6 to TRBJ1-1, with D uncertain. The germline V gene has CDR1 SGHDT and CDR2 YYEEEE. This CDR3 is built from 14 residues. Trimming took off 0 bases at V and 0 bases at J, with 6 bases between the two ends.

As DNA, the CDR3 is TGTGCCAGCAGTTTAGCCCAAAACACTGAAGCTTTCTTT. Amino acids: CASSLAQNTEAFF. This chain links TRBV27 with TRBJ1-1; D is undetermined. The V end was cut by 2 bases, the J end by 2 bases, with 6 bases between. The CDR3 has 13 residues. CDR1 and CDR2 (germline): MNHEY, SMNVEV (reference sequence).

CDR3 DNA sequence: TGTGCCAGCAGTTACTTCGCTAGCGGGAGCGACGAGCAGTACTTC. Residues: CASSYFASGSDEQYF. This sequence joins TRBV6-6 and TRBJ2-7; 10 bases match TRBD2. In germline, CDR1 is MNHNY, CDR2 SVGAGI (reference sequence). The J segment lost 5 bases and the V segment lost 1 base, leaving 5 bases of the junction unmatched. The CDR3 consists of 15 residues.

This chain links TRBV6-8 with TRBJ2-3; D might be TRBD2 (5 bases). This CDR3 contains 16 residues. Germline values: CDR1 MNHGY, CDR2 SAAAGT. V was cut by 0 bases and J by 6 bases, with 16 bases left in between. The CDR3 sequence is CASSYSLSWESDTQYF. The DNA for the CDR3 is TGTGCCAGCAGTTACTCGCTGAGCTGGGAGTCCGATACGCAGTATTTT.

Turning to this clone: Distinct nucleotide sequences in the sample also encode this CDR3. The chain has TRBV27 and TRBJ2-7, with D perhaps matching TRBD1 or TRBD2 (5 bases each). This CDR3 contains 13 residues. Germline values: CDR1 MNHEY, CDR2 SMNVEV (reference sequence). V was clipped by 2 bases and J by 7 bases, with 12 bases between them. CDR3 sequence reads: CASSLRGPGEQYF. CDR3 DNA sequence: TGTGCCAGCAGTTTAAGGGGTCCGGGGGAGCAGTACTTC.

The gene calls are TRBV7-6 and TRBJ2-5; D may be TRBD1 or TRBD2 (5 bases each). Between the trimmed V and J ends, which lost 2 bases and 1 base, there was a span of 14 bases. Germline CDR1 is SGHVS and CDR2 is FNYEAQ. This CDR3 is 16 amino acids long. The CDR3 loop reads CASSLRGASSQETQYF. CDR3 nucleotides: TGTGCCAGCAGCTTAAGGGGTGCTAGCAGCCAAGAGACCCAGTACTTC.

The chain recombines TRBV27 with TRBJ2-1, with TRBD2 matching over 9 bases. Germline V gives CDR1 MNHEY, CDR2 SMNVEV (reference sequence). This CDR3 has 15 residues. J was trimmed by 7 bases and V by 6 bases; bases with no gene match: 10. The CDR3 protein is CASRSLLAGVNEQFF. Here the CDR3 DNA reads TGTGCCAGCAGATCTCTATTAGCGGGAGTGAATGAGCAGTTCTTC.

V usage is TRBV27 and J usage is TRBJ2-3; no clear D. Germline loops: CDR1 MNHEY, CDR2 SMNVEV (reference sequence). This CDR3 region has 14 residues. The V gene lost 5 bases and the J gene lost 1 base, with 10 bases spanning the gap. In nucleotides, the CDR3 is TGTGCCAGCAGTCAGATATGGGGCACAGATACGCAGTATTTT. Its translation is CASSQIWGTDTQYF.